One sample yielded the 19 T cell receptor beta chains listed below, sequenced in a study of T cell responses to AZD1222 COVID-19 vaccine. Clones were read by immunoSEQ multiplex PCR, and TCRdb kept only the in-frame ones, dropping some. The table records 50,000 to 70,000 clones, 85% to 90% of them present only once. The sample was peripheral blood, taken on day 0 of MenACWY control vaccination. These receptors were collected from an adult in good health.

The V and J genes are TRBV9 and TRBJ2-3; D is undetermined. V was shortened by 7 bases and J by 0 bases, with 12 bases between the two germline ends. Germline V lookup: CDR1 SGDLS, CDR2 YYNGEE. This CDR3 has 14 residues. CDR3 nucleotide sequence: TGTGCCAGCTCCACAGTAACTAGCACAGATACGCAGTATTTT. Its protein is CASSTVTSTDTQYF.

The genes are TRBV18 and TRBJ2-7, with TRBD2 matching 8 bases. The ends lost 3 bases at V and 6 bases at J; junction bases unmatched: 10. The CDR3 spans 15 residues. CDR1 KGHSH and CDR2 LQKENI come from the germline V gene. The CDR3 is CASSPGLGPTTEQYF. CDR3 bases: TGTGCCAGCTCACCGGGACTAGGACCCACGACCGAGCAGTACTTC. Full variable domain (missing parts from reference TRBV18 and TRBJ2-7): NAGVMQNPRHLVRRRGQEARLRCSPMKGHSHVYWYRQLPEEGLKFMVYLQKENIIDESGMPKERFSAEFPKEGPSILRIQQVVRGDSAAYFCASSPGLGPTTEQYFGPGTRLTVT.

The chain carries TRBV23-1 and TRBJ1-5; perhaps TRBD1 as D (6 bases). TRBV23-1 is an ORF for which the function is uncertain. Trimming shortened V by 0 bases and J by 5 bases, and 20 bases separated the two germline ends. The CDR3 runs 18 residues. This CDR3 reads CASSQSVLGGGADQPQHF. CDR3 DNA: TGCGCCAGCAGTCAATCGGTTTTGGGCGGGGGGGCTGATCAGCCCCAGCATTTT.

This sequence joins TRBV28 and TRBJ1-4; TRBD1 is a possible D gene (5 bases). V lost 3 bases and J 7 bases, leaving 6 bases between the germline ends. The CDR3 has 12 residues. Germline V gene sequence: CDR1 MDHEN, CDR2 SYDVKM. The CDR3 DNA sequence: TGTGCCAGCAGTTTCGGGGGTGAAAAACTGTTTTTT. This codes for CASSFGGEKLFF.

This clone was picked up one time. The V gene is TRBV6-5, the J gene TRBJ1-5; D unclear. The CDR3 spans 14 residues. Per germline, CDR1 MNHEY and CDR2 SVGAGI. Trimming pared 5 bases from V and 0 bases from J, leaving 8 bases between. DNA for the CDR3: TGTGCCAGCAGTCCAGACTATAGCAATCAGCCCCAGCATTTT. Its translation is CASSPDYSNQPQHF.

The V and J genes are TRBV2 and TRBJ2-3; tentatively, D is TRBD1 or TRBD2 (6 bases each). The length of the CDR3 is 16 residues. Germline loops: CDR1 SNHLY, CDR2 FYNNEI. Trimming left V 3 bases short and J 7 bases short, with 20 bases between. This CDR3 is CASSERGGTPPNTQYF. CDR3 nucleotide sequence: TGTGCCAGCAGTGAGCGAGGGGGGACTCCCCCCAATACGCAGTATTTT. Full variable domain (outside the CDR3, taken from reference TRBV2 and TRBJ2-3): EPEVTQTPSHQVTQMGQEVILRCVPISNHLYFYWYRQILGQKVEFLVSFYNNEISEKSEIFDDQFSVERPDGSNFTLKIRSTKLEDSAMYFCASSERGGTPPNTQYFGPGTRLTVL.

This chain links TRBV4-1 with TRBJ1-3, with D uncertain. Germline values: CDR1 MGHRA, CDR2 YSYEKL. Trimming took 0 bases from V and 2 from J, leaving 8 bases between them. The CDR3 totals 15 residues. The CDR3 nucleotides read TGCGCCAGCAGCCAAGACGTCAGCCCTGGAAACACCATATATTTT. Amino acids: CASSQDVSPGNTIYF.

CDR3 sequence: CASSVAPNNQPQHF. DNA of the CDR3: TGTGCCAGCAGCGTTGCGCCGAACAATCAGCCCCAGCATTTT. The chain recombines TRBV9 with TRBJ1-5; the D is unclear. The germline V gene has CDR1 SGDLS and CDR2 YYNGEE. V lost 2 bases and J lost 3, with 9 bases in between. This CDR3 has 14 residues.

This clone showed up just once. J is TRBJ2-3 and V is TRBV5-5; D possibly matches TRBD1 or TRBD2 (5 bases each). V lost 2 bases and J lost 0, with 13 bases in between. Germline assignment: CDR1 SGHKS and CDR2 YYEKEE (reference sequence). There are 16 residues in the CDR3. The DNA for the CDR3 is TGTGCCAGCAGCTTATCCGGGACCGCTAGCACAGATACGCAGTATTTT. This sequence encodes CASSLSGTASTDTQYF.

The chain has TRBV27 and TRBJ2-7, with D possibly being TRBD1 or TRBD2 (5 bases each). The CDR3 runs 14 residues. V lost 0 bases, J lost 2 bases, and 8 bases lay in between. The V gene's germline CDR1 is MNHEY and CDR2 SMNVEV (reference sequence). CDR3 protein: CASSLSRGPYEQYF. Here the CDR3 DNA reads TGTGCCAGCAGTTTATCGAGGGGTCCCTACGAGCAGTACTTC.

The rearrangement uses TRBV20-1 and TRBJ1-1, with a tentative D call TRBD1 (5 bases). V was trimmed by 3 bases and J by 8 bases, leaving 7 bases between them. This CDR3 has 10 residues. Germline V gene sequence: CDR1 DFQATT, CDR2 SNEGSKA (reference sequence). The chain's CDR3 is CSARGTEAFF. In DNA, the CDR3 is TGCAGTGCTAGGGGGACGGAAGCTTTCTTT.

The chain carries TRBV2 and TRBJ2-3, with TRBD2 identical over 8 bases. The CDR3 spans 12 residues. Germline lookup yields CDR1 SNHLY and CDR2 FYNNEI. Trimming cost V 11 bases and J 4 bases; bases outside gene matches: 5. The CDR3 DNA reads as TGTGCCGGGCGGGGGGCGTCAGATACGCAGTATTTT. Amino acid sequence: CAGRGASDTQYF.

The rearrangement links TRBV18 to TRBJ1-3, with D uncertain. CDR1 and CDR2 from the germline V gene are KGHSH and LQKENI. V lost 2 bases, J lost 4 bases, and 6 bases lay in between. The CDR3 runs 13 residues. CDR3: CASSPVEGNTIYF. CDR3 DNA: TGTGCCAGCTCACCAGTGGAAGGAAACACCATATATTTT. The whole variable domain, filled in from reference TRBV18 and TRBJ1-3, reads NAGVMQNPRHLVRRRGQEARLRCSPMKGHSHVYWYRQLPEEGLKFMVYLQKENIIDESGMPKERFSAEFPKEGPSILRIQQVVRGDSAAYFCASSPVEGNTIYFGEGSWLTVV.

This chain links TRBV10-3 with TRBJ2-7, with D perhaps TRBD1 (7 bases). V shed 6 bases and J shed 5 bases, with 11 bases lying between them. The germline gives CDR1 ENHRY, CDR2 SYGVKD. The CDR3 spans 12 residues. CDR3 loop: CAIRQGRNEQYF. The DNA of the CDR3 is TGTGCCATCAGACAGGGGAGGAACGAGCAGTACTTC.

This chain links TRBV28 with TRBJ1-2, with 8 bases fitting TRBD1. There are 14 residues in the CDR3. Germline CDR1 reads MDHEN; CDR2 reads SYDVKM. V gave up 4 bases and J gave up 3 bases; unmatched junction bases: 4. In DNA, the CDR3 is TGTGCCAGCAGTTGGACAGGGACGGACTATGGCTACACCTTC. It is translated as CASSWTGTDYGYTF.

The count of this clone is one. V and J are TRBV4-2 and TRBJ1-1; D call uncertain. Germline lookup yields CDR1 LGHNA and CDR2 YNFKEQ. V was cut by 1 base and J by 0 bases, with 12 bases left in between. The CDR3 is 16 residues long. The CDR3 sequence is CASSQAQANMNTEAFF. The CDR3, as DNA: TGTGCCAGCAGCCAAGCCCAGGCGAACATGAACACTGAAGCTTTCTTT.

V is TRBV11-1 and J is TRBJ2-2, with TRBD2 matching 8 bases. Losses at the gene ends were 5 bases for V and 5 bases for J; bases not matched to a gene: 10. The CDR3 contains 16 residues. Looked up from germline, CDR1 is SGHAT and CDR2 is FQDESV (reference sequence). The CDR3 region is CASSTGPSGLTGELFF. The CDR3 DNA is TGTGCCAGCAGCACCGGCCCTAGCGGGCTTACCGGGGAGCTGTTTTTT.

The CDR3 DNA reads TGTGCCAGCAGCCGAAACAGGGGACGGCCCTACGAGCAGTACTTC. This codes for CASSRNRGRPYEQYF. The rearrangement uses TRBV11-2 and TRBJ2-7, with TRBD1 identical over 7 bases. The length of the CDR3 is 15 residues. V was pared by 5 bases and J by 2 bases, with 9 bases of the junction left unmatched. Germline V gene data show CDR1 as SGHAT and CDR2 as FQNNGV.

The V gene is TRBV5-1, the J gene TRBJ2-7; the D is unclear. V gave up 4 bases and J gave up 3 bases, with 14 bases separating them. CDR3 length: 14 amino acids. Germline values: CDR1 SGHRS, CDR2 YFSETQ. The DNA for the CDR3 is TGCGCCAGCAGCGCCACTCAGTCTGTCTACGAGCAGTACTTC. Its protein product is CASSATQSVYEQYF. Using reference TRBV5-1 and TRBJ2-7 for the parts outside the CDR3, the full variable domain is KAGVTQTPRYLIKTRGQQVTLSCSPISGHRSVSWYQQTPGQGLQFLFEYFSETQRNKGNFPGRFSGRQFSNSRSEMNVSTLELGDSALYLCASSATQSVYEQYFGPGTRLTVT.